This T cell receptor beta chain was documented in a study of blood T cell repertoires in COVID-19. Germline V lookup: CDR1 SNHLY, CDR2 FYNNEI. Between the trimmed V and J ends, which lost 5 bases and 7 bases, there was a span of 12 bases. The CDR3 runs to 12 residues. Method: immunoSEQ multiplex PCR; TCRdb's copy keeps in-frame clones and lacks some. The sample lists 200,000 to 250,000 clones; around 80% were seen once. The sample consisted of peripheral blood. The chain has TRBV2 and TRBJ2-7; D is undetermined. The clonotype was recovered from an elderly woman with COVID-19, enrolled during active disease. CDR3 sequence (DNA): TGTGCCAGCAGTCAGGCCGTTTGGGAGCAGTACTTC. Translated, it gives CASSQAVWEQYF.